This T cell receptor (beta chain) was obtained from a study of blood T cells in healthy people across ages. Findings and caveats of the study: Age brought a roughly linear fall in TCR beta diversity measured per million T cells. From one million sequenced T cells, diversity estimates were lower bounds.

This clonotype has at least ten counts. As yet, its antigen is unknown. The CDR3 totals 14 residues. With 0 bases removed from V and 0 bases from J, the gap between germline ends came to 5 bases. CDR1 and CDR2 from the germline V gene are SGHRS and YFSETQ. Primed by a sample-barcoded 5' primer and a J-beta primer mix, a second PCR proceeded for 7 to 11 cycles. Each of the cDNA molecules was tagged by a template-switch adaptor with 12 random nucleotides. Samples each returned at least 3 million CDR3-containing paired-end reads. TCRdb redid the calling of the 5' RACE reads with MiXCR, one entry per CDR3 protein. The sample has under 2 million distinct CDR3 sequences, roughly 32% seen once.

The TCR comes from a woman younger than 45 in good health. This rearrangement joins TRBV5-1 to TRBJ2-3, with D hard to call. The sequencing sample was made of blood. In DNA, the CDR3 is TGCGCCAGCAGCTTGGAGGACAGCACAGATACGCAGTATTTT. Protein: CASSLEDSTDTQYF.